This TCR beta chain came from a study of identical twins. Study results and limitations: Within twin pairs, the out-of-frame alpha sequences they shared showed excess low generation probability.

CDR3 length equals 14 residues. From germline, CDR1 is SEHNR and CDR2 FQNEAQ (reference sequence). After removal of 5 bases from V and 6 bases from J, the junction contained 4 bases not matched to a gene. TCRdb ran MiXCR on the 5' RACE reads and lists one entry per CDR3 protein. The profile shows roughly 1,500,000 distinct CDR3 sequences, about 31% of them singletons. The table lists this clonotype with a few counts. The target antigen is unknown. This TCR was recovered from a newborn girl in good health. Sequencing was carried out using cord blood. The rearrangement joins TRBV7-9 to TRBJ1-2; 12 bases map to TRBD1. CDR3 sequence: CASSAGTGGDGYTF. The CDR3, as DNA: TGTGCCAGCAGCGCCGGGACAGGGGGCGATGGCTACACCTTC.